This TCR beta chain is drawn from a study of cytomegalovirus exposure and HLA in healthy donors. Study-wide results and caveats: Altogether, some 170 TCR beta chains were recorded as cytomegalovirus-associated. In an earlier analysis, productive rearrangement rates for most beta V segments clustered near 87% or 30%. When analyzed later, a missense DCLRE1C variant was found to be linked to TCR beta V- and J-gene trimming.

With 60 Vbeta and 13 Jbeta primers, the PCR was carried out. TCRdb keeps only in-frame clones here, not all; method: immunoSEQ multiplex PCR. The table shows 120,000 or so clones, with 70% to 80% occurring only once. CDR3 length: 16 amino acids. Trimming removed 8 bases from V and 6 bases from J; junction bases left unmatched: 13. Per the germline V gene, CDR1 is SNHLY and CDR2 is FYNNEI. This clone was seen a handful of times. Its antigen is unknown. This chain uses TRBV2 with TRBJ2-2; 9 bases line up with TRBD1. The clonotype originates from a woman aged 40 to 50 in good health and CMV-seropositive. The sequenced material came from PBMCs. The CDR3 DNA sequence: TGTGCCAGCTGGTCACAGGGACAGGGCCCGGCCGGGGAGCTGTTTTTT. It translates to CASWSQGQGPAGELFF.